A selection of T cell receptor beta chains follows, all from one sample in a study of cytotoxic CD8 clonotypes in ibrutinib-treated CLL. TCRdb keeps only in-frame clones here, not all; method: immunoSEQ multiplex PCR. The sample lists some 150,000 clones; about 80% were seen once. Specimen: PBMCs, collected after 24 months of ibrutinib treatment. The origin of the receptors is a human donor with chronic lymphocytic leukemia. CDR3s include the opening cysteine and the closing phenylalanine or tryptophan. The D gene is left open where the match is weak. Size is stated for part of the rows, as once, few or many counts, or as a class when the clone is expanded.

CDR3nt	CDR3aa	abundance	v_gene	d_gene	j_gene
TGCGCCAGCAGCGCGGGACAGGCCGGGGCCAACGTCCTGACTTTC	CASSAGQAGANVLTF	once	TRBV5-1	TRBD1	TRBJ2-6
TGTGCCAGTAGTATAGGGACTAGAAATGAGCAGTTCTTC	CASSIGTRNEQFF	NA	TRBV19	TRBD2	TRBJ2-1
TGTGCCAGTAGTCCCCAAGGACGGGATGGCTACACCTTC	CASSPQGRDGYTF	NA	TRBV19	NA	TRBJ1-2
TGTGCCAGCAGCCGGGGTGGGACAGGTGGGAGCACAGATACGCAGTATTTT	CASSRGGTGGSTDTQYF	NA	TRBV5-4	TRBD1	TRBJ2-3
TGTGCCAGCAGCGTAGGACTAGCGGGATCCATAGATACGCAGTATTTT	CASSVGLAGSIDTQYF	once	TRBV9	TRBD2	TRBJ2-3
TGTGCCAGCAACCCGGGTCGGGTACGGTCTAATGAAAAACTGTTTTTT	CASNPGRVRSNEKLFF	once	TRBV28	NA	TRBJ1-4
TGTGCCAGCAGTCGGGACGTGGACGAGCAGTACTTC	CASSRDVDEQYF	NA	TRBV2	NA	TRBJ2-7
TGTGCCAGCAGCCCAACAGGGGGCGGGGATGGCTACACCTTC	CASSPTGGGDGYTF	NA	TRBV7-2	TRBD1	TRBJ1-2
TGTGCCAGCAGCCCCCGGCCCGGAGGGACCCAGTACTTC	CASSPRPGGTQYF	few	TRBV6-6	NA	TRBJ2-5
TGTGCCAGCAGCCAGGGGGCAGGGGGCGGTTTACTTCAGCCCCAGCATTTT	CASSQGAGGGLLQPQHF	once	TRBV27	TRBD1	TRBJ1-5
TGTGCCAGCAGTTTGTGGGGCAGGGGGAGCTCCTACGAGCAGTACTTC	CASSLWGRGSSYEQYF	few	TRBV28	TRBD1	TRBJ2-7
TGTGCCAGCAGCCAAGACTGGGACGGGGAGCTGTTTTTT	CASSQDWDGELFF	few	TRBV4-2	NA	TRBJ2-2
TGTGCCAGTAGTCCGTGGACTAGCGCATATGAGCAGTTCTTC	CASSPWTSAYEQFF	NA	TRBV19	TRBD2	TRBJ2-1
TGTGCCAGCAGCCCGACAGGGGGGGGTTTTGAGCAGTTCTTC	CASSPTGGGFEQFF	few	TRBV6-5	TRBD1	TRBJ2-1
TGCAGCGTCGCGAGCGGGGAGCTGTTTTTT	CSVASGELFF	few	TRBV29-1	NA	TRBJ2-2
TGTGCCAGCAGCTTGGGACTAGCGGAGCTCACAGATACGCAGTATTTT	CASSLGLAELTDTQYF	NA	TRBV5-4	TRBD2	TRBJ2-3
TGCAGTGCTTCTGGTCACAATGAGCAGTTCTTC	CSASGHNEQFF	NA	TRBV20-1	NA	TRBJ2-1
TGTGCCAGCAGCCGGGCCCCACAATATGAAAAACTGTTTTTT	CASSRAPQYEKLFF	NA	TRBV28	NA	TRBJ1-4
TGTGCCAGCAGCGCCTATAGCGGACCTGGGGACAATGAGCAGTTCTTC	CASSAYSGPGDNEQFF	NA	TRBV9	NA	TRBJ2-1
TGTGCCAGCAGCCAGACGGGCACCCAGCCCCAGCATTTT	CASSQTGTQPQHF	few	TRBV7-9	NA	TRBJ1-5
TGTGCCAGCAGCTTAGCCACCGGACCCTCTGGAAACACCATATATTTT	CASSLATGPSGNTIYF	few	TRBV7-2	NA	TRBJ1-3
TGTGCCAGCAGCCCTCCCACCACGGGTGTCACTGAAGCTTTCTTT	CASSPPTTGVTEAFF	NA	TRBV9	NA	TRBJ1-1
TGTGCCAAAGGGCCTACTCTTGATTCCGGGGAGCTGTTTTTT	CAKGPTLDSGELFF	NA	TRBV21-1	NA	TRBJ2-2
TGTGCCAGCAGCCCCAGCGGGAGCGGGGCCAACGTCCTGACTTTC	CASSPSGSGANVLTF	NA	TRBV7-3	TRBD2	TRBJ2-6
TGTGCCAGTAGGCCGACAGCAACTATAGATCAGCCCCAGCATTTT	CASRPTATIDQPQHF	NA	TRBV19	NA	TRBJ1-5
TGCGCCAGCAGCTTGACGTTCGAAAACATTCAGTACTTC	CASSLTFENIQYF	NA	TRBV5-1	NA	TRBJ2-4
TGTGCCATCAGTGCGATCGACAGCTACGAGCAGTACTTC	CAISAIDSYEQYF	once	TRBV10-3	NA	TRBJ2-7
TGTGCCAGCAGCTTAGCGGGACCGCAGTTCTTC	CASSLAGPQFF	few	TRBV11-3	NA	TRBJ2-1
TGTGCCAGCTCACCTCTACAGGGCGGCTATGGCTACACCTTC	CASSPLQGGYGYTF	NA	TRBV18	NA	TRBJ1-2
TGTGCCGGGAGGTCGAGCTCCTACAATGAGCAGTTCTTC	CAGRSSSYNEQFF	NA	TRBV30	NA	TRBJ2-1
TGTGCCAGCGCCTCAATACAGGGGGAAAAACTGTTTTTT	CASASIQGEKLFF	NA	TRBV13	TRBD1	TRBJ1-4
TGCGCCAGCAGCCCCGGACAGGGGCGCCCCTCCCAAGAGACCCAGTACTTC	CASSPGQGRPSQETQYF	NA	TRBV5-1	TRBD1	TRBJ2-5
TGTGCCAGCAGGGGGGACATCCACTATGGCTACACCTTC	CASRGDIHYGYTF	NA	TRBV28	NA	TRBJ1-2
TGTGCCAGCAGAAGGCGGGGGTCCACAGATACGCAGTATTTT	CASRRRGSTDTQYF	NA	TRBV6-4	TRBD2	TRBJ2-3
TGTGCCAGCAGCTTAGTGGGCAGGGCTGGGACCCAGTACTTC	CASSLVGRAGTQYF	NA	TRBV7-8	NA	TRBJ2-5
TGTGCCAGCAGTCTATGGGAGGGAGAAAACATTCAGTACTTC	CASSLWEGENIQYF	NA	TRBV7-2	TRBD2	TRBJ2-4
TGTGCCACCCAGACTAGGCCTCTCGCTGAGCAGTTCTTC	CATQTRPLAEQFF	once	TRBV18	NA	TRBJ2-1
TGTGCCAGCAGTTACTCCTATAATTCACCCCTCCACTTT	CASSYSYNSPLHF	NA	TRBV6-5	NA	TRBJ1-6
TGCGCCAGCAGCGCCCCCGGGACCAAAGGGATCAATGAGCAGTTCTTC	CASSAPGTKGINEQFF	NA	TRBV5-1	NA	TRBJ2-1
TGTGCCAGCAGCCGAGGGCAAGCCCCCCAAGAGACCCAGTACTTC	CASSRGQAPQETQYF	once	TRBV7-3	NA	TRBJ2-5
TGTGCCTGGAGCGAGGGGACTAGCGGGAGAACCTACGAGCAGTACTTC	CAWSEGTSGRTYEQYF	once	TRBV30	TRBD2	TRBJ2-7
TGTGCCAGCAGTCAGTCCGGGTCCAGCTCCTACGAGCAGTACTTC	CASSQSGSSSYEQYF	NA	TRBV6-1	NA	TRBJ2-7
TGTGCCAGCAGCCCCGGACAGGGGGCGCAGGACACCGGGGAGCTGTTTTTT	CASSPGQGAQDTGELFF	few	TRBV5-4	TRBD1	TRBJ2-2
TGTGCCAGCAGTGATGTCTGGGCCTACCGAAACACCGGGGAGCTGTTTTTT	CASSDVWAYRNTGELFF	NA	TRBV2	NA	TRBJ2-2
TGTGCCAGCAGTTTATGGGGGGGCAGGGAGCTGTTTTTT	CASSLWGGRELFF	NA	TRBV27	NA	TRBJ2-2
TGTGCCAGCAGCCCCTCGAGGAGCTCCTACGAGCAGTACTTC	CASSPSRSSYEQYF	NA	TRBV9	NA	TRBJ2-7